These 5 T cell receptor beta chains came from one sample sequenced in a study of T cells in Graves' hyperthyroidism and ophthalmopathy. Using RNA transcripts as the source, TCR beta CDR3 regions were amplified. First-round RT-PCR with HTBI primers amplified the TCR CDR3 region. TCRdb independently ran MiXCR on the multiplex PCR reads; one entry per CDR3 protein. Of hundreds of thousands of distinct CDR3 sequences detected, around 15% appear once; the ten largest clones hold almost 35%. The sample was blood. Receptors originate from a woman in her thirties or forties with Graves' ophthalmopathy.

This sequence joins TRBV27 and TRBJ1-6; no firm D call. The CDR3 is 12 amino acids. From germline, CDR1 is MNHEY and CDR2 SMNVEV (reference sequence). V dropped 6 bases and J dropped 13 bases, with 13 bases sitting between them. DNA of the CDR3: TGTGCCAGCAGGGACTTCCCTCTTCCCCTCCACTTT. Residues: CASRDFPLPLHF.

This clonotype has only a few counts. The CDR3: CASSSPGNQPQHF. The CDR3 nucleotides read TGTGCCAGCAGCTCTCCAGGAAATCAGCCCCAGCATTTT. V gene TRBV7-2 combines with J gene TRBJ1-5; D remains unclear. This CDR3 spans 13 amino acids. CDR1 SGHTA and CDR2 FQGNSA come from the germline V gene. The ends were cut back, 4 bases at V and 4 bases at J, with 8 bases in the middle.

This clonotype was found a few times. The CDR3 region is CASSPPGGEKLFF. The CDR3 nucleotides are TGTGCCAGCAGCCCCCCGGGGGGAGAAAAACTGTTTTTT. The V call is TRBV5-6, the J call TRBJ1-4, with D perhaps TRBD1 (5 bases). V dropped 4 bases and J dropped 8 bases, with 12 bases sitting between them. The CDR3 length is 13 residues. CDR1 is SGHDT, CDR2 YYEEEE, per germline.

Comments on this clonotype: A read error may explain this, as a much larger clone is one base away. The chain carries TRBV6-1 and TRBJ2-2; 8 nucleotides agree with TRBD1. Germline CDR1 and CDR2: MNHNS and SASEGT. The CDR3 contains 12 residues. The CDR3 DNA is TGTGCCACGACAGGGGTTGTCGGGGGGCTGTTTTTT. Its translation is CATTGVVGGLFF.

This clonotype has a count of ten or more. This chain connects TRBV5-6 to TRBJ1-1, with D unresolved. The CDR3 contains 15 residues. V was trimmed by 0 bases and J by 0 bases, leaving 9 bases between them. Germline CDR1 reads SGHDT; CDR2 reads YYEEEE. Here the CDR3 DNA reads TGTGCCAGCAGCTTGGGTGCCCCGATGAACACTGAAGCTTTCTTT. Its protein product is CASSLGAPMNTEAFF.